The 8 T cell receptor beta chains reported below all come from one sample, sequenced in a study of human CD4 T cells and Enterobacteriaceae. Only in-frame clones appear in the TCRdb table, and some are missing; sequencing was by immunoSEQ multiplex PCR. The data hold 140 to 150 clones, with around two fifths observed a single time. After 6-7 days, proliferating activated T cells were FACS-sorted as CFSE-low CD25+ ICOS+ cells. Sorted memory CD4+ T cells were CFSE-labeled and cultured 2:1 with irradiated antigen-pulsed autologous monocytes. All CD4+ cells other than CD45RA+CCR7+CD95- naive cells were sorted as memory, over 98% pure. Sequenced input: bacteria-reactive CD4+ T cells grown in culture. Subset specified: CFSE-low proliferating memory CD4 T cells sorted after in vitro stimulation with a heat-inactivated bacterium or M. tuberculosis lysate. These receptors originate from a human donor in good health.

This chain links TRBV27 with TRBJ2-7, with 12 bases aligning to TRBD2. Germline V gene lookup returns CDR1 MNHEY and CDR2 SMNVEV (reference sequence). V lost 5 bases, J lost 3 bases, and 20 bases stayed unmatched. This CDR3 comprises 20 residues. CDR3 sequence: CASSPKPPLAGGNMRYEQYF. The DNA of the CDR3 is TGTGCCAGCAGTCCTAAACCTCCTCTAGCGGGAGGGAATATGCGCTACGAGCAGTACTTC.

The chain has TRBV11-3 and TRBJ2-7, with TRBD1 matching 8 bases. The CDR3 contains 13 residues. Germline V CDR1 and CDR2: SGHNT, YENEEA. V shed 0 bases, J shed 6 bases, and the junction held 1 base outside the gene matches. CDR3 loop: CASSLDRGREQYF. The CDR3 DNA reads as TGTGCCAGCAGCTTAGACAGGGGGCGCGAGCAGTACTTC.

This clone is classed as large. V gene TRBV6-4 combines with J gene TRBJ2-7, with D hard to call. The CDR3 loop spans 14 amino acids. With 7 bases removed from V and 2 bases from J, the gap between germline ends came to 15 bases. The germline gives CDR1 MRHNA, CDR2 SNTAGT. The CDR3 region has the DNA TGTGCCAGCACCTCGAGGATTGCTACCTACGAGCAGTACTTC. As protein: CASTSRIATYEQYF.

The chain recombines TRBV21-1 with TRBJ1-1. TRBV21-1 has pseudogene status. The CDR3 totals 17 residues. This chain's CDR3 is CASSWELAYTIRTEAFF. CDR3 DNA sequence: TGTGCCAGCAGCTGGGAGTTAGCTTACACAATTCGCACTGAAGCTTTCTTT.

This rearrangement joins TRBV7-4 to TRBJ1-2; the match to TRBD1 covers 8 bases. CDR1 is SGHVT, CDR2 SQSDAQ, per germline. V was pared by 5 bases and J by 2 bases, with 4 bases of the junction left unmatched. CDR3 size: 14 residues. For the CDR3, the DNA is TGTGCCAGCAGCCCCGGACAGGGAAACTATGGCTACACCTTC. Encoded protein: CASSPGQGNYGYTF.

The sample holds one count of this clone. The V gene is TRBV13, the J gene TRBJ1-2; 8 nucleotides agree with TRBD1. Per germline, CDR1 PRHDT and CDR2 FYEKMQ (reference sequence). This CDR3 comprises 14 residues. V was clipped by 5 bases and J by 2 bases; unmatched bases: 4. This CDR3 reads CASSPGQGNYGYTF. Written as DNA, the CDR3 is TGTGCCAGCAGCCCCGGACAGGGAAACTATGGCTACACCTTC.

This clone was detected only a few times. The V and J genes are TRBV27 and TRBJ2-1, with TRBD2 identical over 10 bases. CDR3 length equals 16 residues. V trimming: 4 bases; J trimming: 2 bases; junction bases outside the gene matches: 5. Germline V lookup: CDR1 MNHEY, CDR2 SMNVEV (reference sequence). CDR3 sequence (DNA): TGTGCCAGCAGTTCTTTTCTAGCGGGGGCCTACAATGAGCAGTTCTTC. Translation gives CASSSFLAGAYNEQFF.

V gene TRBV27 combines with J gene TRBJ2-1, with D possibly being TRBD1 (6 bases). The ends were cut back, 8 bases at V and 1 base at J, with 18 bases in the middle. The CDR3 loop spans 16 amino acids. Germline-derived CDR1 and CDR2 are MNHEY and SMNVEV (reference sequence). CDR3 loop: CASSEMRRGSYNEQFF. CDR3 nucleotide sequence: TGTGCCAGCTCAGAAATGAGAAGGGGGTCCTACAATGAGCAGTTCTTC.